The present TCR beta chain was sequenced within a study of blood T cell repertoires in COVID-19. Study as a whole: Italy, Spain and the United States were the sources of the convalescent and acute COVID-19 samples.

Some clones are missing from TCRdb's copy, which holds only in-frame ones; the method was immunoSEQ multiplex PCR. This table holds about 69,000 clones, 60% to 80% found once. Germline CDR1 MGHRA, CDR2 YSYEKL. V was clipped by 3 bases and J by 6 bases, with 6 bases between them. The CDR3 is 12 residues long. This chain uses TRBV4-1 with TRBJ2-1; D not certain. The sample comprised peripheral blood. The source is a man aged 55 to 69 with acute or convalescent COVID-19. CDR3 sequence (DNA): TGCGCCAGCAGCCACCCACTCAATGAGCAGTTCTTC. Residues: CASSHPLNEQFF.